The 9 T cell receptor beta chains below come from one sample, sequenced in a study of blood T cell repertoires in COVID-19. Generated by immunoSEQ multiplex PCR, the TCRdb table keeps only in-frame clones and is missing some. The sample holds 65,000 to 70,000 clones; about four fifths are singletons and the top ten take roughly 50%. Sequenced material: peripheral blood. These receptors were obtained from a human donor in a cohort sampled during active COVID-19.

CDR3 protein: CASSLDGNVQPQHF. DNA for the CDR3: TGCGCCAGCAGCTTGGACGGGAATGTACAGCCCCAGCATTTT. The gene calls are TRBV5-1 and TRBJ1-5; D gene ambiguous. This CDR3 spans 14 amino acids. V lost 0 bases and J 7 bases, leaving 11 bases between the germline ends. CDR1 is SGHRS and CDR2 is YFSETQ in the germline V gene.

The V gene is TRBV28, the J gene TRBJ2-3; D perhaps matches TRBD1 (6 bases). The CDR3 covers 15 residues. V shed 3 bases and J shed 2 bases, with 12 bases lying between them. In germline, CDR1 is MDHEN, CDR2 SYDVKM. CDR3 sequence (DNA): TGTGCCAGCAGTTTCCTGACAGGCCTCACAGATACGCAGTATTTT. It translates to CASSFLTGLTDTQYF.

CDR3 DNA: TGTGCCAGTAGCCGCAGGGGGCGCGAGGACAATCAGCCCCAGCATTTT. Protein: CASSRRGREDNQPQHF. The gene calls are TRBV19 and TRBJ1-5; 8 nucleotides agree with TRBD1. Germline V gives CDR1 LNHDA, CDR2 SQIVND (reference sequence). This CDR3 spans 16 amino acids. The junction had 10 bases not matched to a gene; V was cut back by 6 bases and J by 3 bases.

The chain uses TRBV15 and TRBJ2-6; TRBD2 might be the D (6 bases). The CDR3 has 18 amino acids. CDR1 is LNHNV and CDR2 is YYDKDF in the germline V gene (reference sequence). Between the trimmed V and J ends, which lost 3 bases and 0 bases, there was a span of 15 bases. Here the CDR3 DNA reads TGTGCCACCAGCAGGGCCGGGACTTATGACTCTGGGGCCAACGTCCTGACTTTC. Amino acids: CATSRAGTYDSGANVLTF.

This rearrangement joins TRBV19 to TRBJ1-5, with 8 bases lining up with TRBD1. Losses at the gene ends were 4 bases for V and 13 bases for J; bases not matched to a gene: 12. Germline V CDR1 and CDR2: LNHDA, SQIVND (reference sequence). CDR3 size: 14 residues. The CDR3 region has the DNA TGTGCCAGTAGTAGTATAGGTGGGACAGGCCAACAGCATTTT. It yields the protein CASSSIGGTGQQHF.

The chain uses TRBV18 and TRBJ2-7, with TRBD2 matching 8 bases. The germline gives CDR1 KGHSH, CDR2 LQKENI. The CDR3 has 15 residues. The V and J ends lost 3 bases and 4 bases, in that order; junction bases with no gene match: 8. CDR3 protein: CASSPIGLADYEQYF. CDR3 in DNA: TGTGCCAGCTCACCTATCGGACTAGCAGATTACGAGCAGTACTTC.

The chain has TRBV5-1 and TRBJ2-2; 11 positions match TRBD2. Germline CDR1 SGHRS, CDR2 YFSETQ. This CDR3 spans 18 amino acids. J was trimmed by 5 bases and V by 0 bases; bases with no gene match: 9. The DNA for the CDR3 is TGCGCCAGCAGCTTGGTCGTCACTAGCGGGAGTGGGACCGGGGAGCTGTTTTTT. It specifies CASSLVVTSGSGTGELFF.

The chain is built from TRBV11-2 and TRBJ1-4, with 7 bases that match TRBD1. This CDR3 has 14 residues. Germline loops: CDR1 SGHAT, CDR2 FQNNGV. The V gene end was trimmed by 5 bases and the J gene end by 8 bases; junction bases not matched to a gene: 8. CDR3 region: CASSETGAKEKLFF. DNA for the CDR3: TGTGCCAGCAGCGAAACAGGGGCGAAGGAAAAACTGTTTTTT.

The chain combines TRBV7-8 with TRBJ1-6, with 8 positions matching TRBD1. The germline CDR1 and CDR2 sequences are SGHVS and FQNEAQ. V trimming: 4 bases; J trimming: 6 bases; junction bases outside the gene matches: 5. This CDR3 has 15 residues. The CDR3 DNA is TGTGCCAGCAGCTCGGACAGGGTCTTTAATTCACCCCTCCACTTT. Its protein is CASSSDRVFNSPLHF.